Below, 20 T cell receptor beta chains from the same sample are listed, as sequenced in a study of regulatory T cells in long-lasting Graves disease. With iRepertoire HTBI primers and Arm-PCR of CDR3 regions, TCR beta libraries were built. TCRdb re-derived calls from the multiplex PCR reads in MiXCR, one entry per CDR3 protein. The sample has 350,000 to 400,000 distinct CDR3 sequences; roughly 15% are singletons. Time point specified: newly diagnosed GD, antithyroid drugs for less than 3 months. Following extraction of RNA from PBMCs, that RNA was used to make the TCR library. The source material was peripheral blood mononuclear cells (PBMCs), sampled at new diagnosis, from a patient treated with antithyroid drugs. All receptors derive from a female donor with Graves disease.

The sample holds many counts of this clonotype. This rearrangement joins TRBV11-2 to TRBJ1-2; TRBD1 aligns across 12 bases. CDR3 length: 19 residues. Germline V gives CDR1 SGHAT, CDR2 FQNNGV. V was clipped by 1 base and J by 1 base; unmatched bases: 10. DNA of the CDR3: TGTGCCAGCAGCTTAGGGGCTGTGGGACAGGGGGCTAGTAACTATGGCTACACCTTC. Translating it yields CASSLGAVGQGASNYGYTF.

This clonotype was picked up many times. The chain is built from TRBV24-1 and TRBJ2-1; the D is unclear. The germline gives CDR1 KGHDR, CDR2 SFDVKD. The CDR3 runs 14 residues. Trimming took off 4 bases at V and 12 bases at J, with 18 bases between the two ends. The CDR3 loop reads CATSDPLHWGGQFF. CDR3 nucleotide sequence: TGTGCCACCAGTGACCCTCTCCATTGGGGTGGGCAGTTCTTC.

This chain connects TRBV12-3 or TRBV12-4 to TRBJ1-4; possible D gene TRBD1, 6 bases. Trimming took off 6 bases at V and 5 bases at J, with 16 bases between the two ends. CDR3 length: 15 residues. The CDR3 DNA follows: TGTGCCAGCAGGCCCACAGGGCCAAGAAATGAAAAACTGTTTTTT. It is translated as CASRPTGPRNEKLFF.

CDR3 in amino acids: CASSLTGDLNQPQHF. CDR3 DNA: TGTGCCAGCAGTTTGACAGGGGACCTCAATCAGCCCCAGCATTTT. V is TRBV12-3 or TRBV12-4 and J is TRBJ1-5; 8 bases fit TRBD1. The CDR3 has 15 residues. V lost 3 bases, J lost 3 bases, and 4 bases stayed unmatched.

This clonotype occurred many times. V is TRBV20-1 and J is TRBJ2-4; possible D gene TRBD2, 5 bases. V lost 5 bases to trimming and J lost 8 bases, with 10 bases between them. The CDR3 has 11 amino acids. Germline V gene sequence: CDR1 DFQATT, CDR2 SNEGSKA (reference sequence). The CDR3 region has the DNA TGCAGTGCTGAGGCGGGTTACATTCAGTACTTC. Protein product: CSAEAGYIQYF.

This clonotype was found many times. This chain links TRBV28 with TRBJ2-7, with a tentative D call TRBD1 (6 bases). V lost 3 bases and J lost 2, with 23 bases in between. The CDR3 is made up of 18 amino acids. CDR1 is MDHEN, CDR2 SYDVKM, per germline. CDR3 sequence (DNA): TGTGCCAGCAGTTTGACGACAGGCACTTACTCTCCTACCTACGAGCAGTACTTC. This sequence encodes CASSLTTGTYSPTYEQYF.

The chain recombines TRBV6-2 or TRBV6-3 with TRBJ2-7; D unresolved. The germline V gene has CDR1 MNHEY and CDR2 SVGEGT. Trimming took off 5 bases at V and 2 bases at J, with 16 bases between the two ends. This CDR3 spans 15 amino acids. Here the CDR3 DNA reads TGTGCCAGCAGTGAAGAGGCAGCTCTACCCTACGAGCAGTACTTC. This encodes CASSEEAALPYEQYF.

This sequence joins TRBV9 and TRBJ1-1; D possibly corresponds to TRBD1 (5 bases). Trimming removed 0 bases at V and 6 bases at J, with 18 bases between. Germline CDR1 reads SGDLS; CDR2 reads YYNGEE. The CDR3 spans 16 residues. The CDR3 reads CASSVVGWGGGAEAFF. Written as DNA, the CDR3 is TGTGCCAGCAGCGTAGTAGGGTGGGGTGGGGGTGCTGAAGCTTTCTTT. Complete variable domain (other parts from reference TRBV9 and TRBJ1-1): DSGVTQTPKHLITATGQRVTLRCSPRSGDLSVYWYQQSLDQGLQFLIQYYNGEERAKGNILERFSAQQFPDLHSELNLSSLELGDSALYFCASSVVGWGGGAEAFFGQGTRLTVV.

This clonotype was seen ten or more times. The rearrangement uses TRBV6-1 and TRBJ2-7, with D perhaps TRBD1 (6 bases). The CDR3 consists of 13 residues. The V end lost 8 bases, the J end lost 0 bases, and 11 bases lay between the germline ends. In germline, CDR1 is MNHNS, CDR2 SASEGT. The CDR3 spells CASATGSSYEQYF. DNA for the CDR3: TGTGCCAGCGCAACAGGGAGCTCCTACGAGCAGTACTTC.

V and J are TRBV11-2 and TRBJ2-7, with 15 bases that match TRBD2. V dropped 4 bases and J dropped 6; count of bases not matched to a gene: 13. The CDR3 spans 18 residues. Germline loops: CDR1 SGHAT, CDR2 FQNNGV. The CDR3 loop is CASSSKIKGLAGGVEQYF. The CDR3 bases are TGTGCCAGCAGCTCTAAAATAAAGGGACTAGCGGGAGGTGTCGAGCAGTACTTC.

This clonotype was recorded a few times. V gene TRBV7-6 combines with J gene TRBJ2-3, with TRBD1 identical over 7 bases. The V gene end was trimmed by 11 bases and the J gene end by 1 base; junction bases not matched to a gene: 12. The CDR3 contains 15 residues. The germline gives CDR1 SGHVS, CDR2 FNYEAQ. Written as DNA, the CDR3 is TGTGCCTCAGCTCATTATCAGGGGGGCACAGATACGCAGTATTTT. Translation: CASAHYQGGTDTQYF.

This clonotype was counted once. The chain recombines TRBV28 with TRBJ2-2; 12 bases are a match to TRBD2. J lost 4 bases, V lost 4 bases, and 19 bases had no gene match. The germline gives CDR1 MDHEN, CDR2 SYDVKM. The CDR3 runs 21 residues. The CDR3 region is CASSSKKTFLAGGRPTGELFF. The CDR3 DNA reads TGTGCCAGCAGTTCCAAAAAAACTTTTCTAGCGGGAGGGCGTCCCACCGGGGAGCTGTTTTTT.

This clonotype was seen a few times. V usage is TRBV20-1 and J usage is TRBJ2-1; D unresolved. Germline CDR1 reads DFQATT; CDR2 reads SNEGSKA (reference sequence). The CDR3 runs 14 residues. V was pared by 0 bases and J by 9 bases, with 15 bases between. The CDR3 spells CSARDRATGSEQFF. The DNA for the CDR3 is TGCAGTGCTAGAGATCGGGCGACGGGCAGTGAGCAGTTCTTC.

This clonotype was seen repeatedly, ten times or more. The rearrangement joins TRBV5-1 to TRBJ1-1; 9 bases line up with TRBD1. J was trimmed by 6 bases and V by 1 base; bases with no gene match: 4. The CDR3 is made up of 14 amino acids. The germline gives CDR1 SGHRS, CDR2 YFSETQ. CDR3 sequence (DNA): TGCGCCAGCAGCTTGTTACAGGGGGCGGCTGAAGCTTTCTTT. Amino acids: CASSLLQGAAEAFF.

This clonotype has at least ten counts. The CDR3 here is CASSLRPSRRPAYNEQFF. The CDR3 nucleotides are TGTGCCAGCAGCTTGCGCCCCTCCCGCAGGCCCGCCTACAATGAGCAGTTCTTC. V and J are TRBV5-8 and TRBJ2-1; D unresolved. With 1 base removed from V and 2 bases from J, the gap between germline ends came to 19 bases. CDR3 length: 18 residues. CDR1 and CDR2 (germline): SGHTS, YDEGEE.

This clonotype was counted at least ten times. The chain employs TRBV6-5 and TRBJ1-5, with D possibly matching TRBD1 (5 bases). Trimming pared 0 bases from V and 2 bases from J, leaving 5 bases between. This CDR3 is 14 amino acids long. CDR1 is MNHEY, CDR2 SVGAGI, per germline. This chain's CDR3 is CASSYSGGNQPQHF. For the CDR3, the DNA is TGTGCCAGCAGTTACTCGGGGGGCAATCAGCCCCAGCATTTT.

The rearrangement uses TRBV19 and TRBJ1-5; D not certain. V lost 7 bases and J 5 bases, leaving 15 bases between the germline ends. There are 14 residues in the CDR3. CDR1 is LNHDA and CDR2 is SQIVND in the germline V gene (reference sequence). The CDR3 here is CASTLDSVDQPQHF. The CDR3, as DNA: TGTGCCAGTACTCTAGACTCAGTTGATCAGCCCCAGCATTTT.

The rearrangement links TRBV7-9 to TRBJ2-5, with D hard to call. V lost 6 bases to trimming and J lost 2 bases, with 16 bases between them. Germline V gene lookup returns CDR1 SEHNR and CDR2 FQNEAQ (reference sequence). This CDR3 has 15 amino acids. The CDR3 here is CASRAGRAEQETQYF. CDR3 nucleotides: TGTGCCAGCAGGGCCGGAAGAGCCGAACAAGAGACCCAGTACTTC.

The table lists this clonotype with many counts. V and J are TRBV6-1 and TRBJ2-7; D tentatively fits TRBD1 or TRBD2 (5 bases each). Germline values: CDR1 MNHNS, CDR2 SASEGT. V was cut by 8 bases and J by 0 bases, with 14 bases left in between. This CDR3 region has 14 residues. CDR3 loop: CASATGRSSYEQYF. As DNA, the CDR3 is TGTGCCAGCGCTACGGGACGGAGCTCCTACGAGCAGTACTTC.

Concerning this clonotype: A single base separates this from a much larger clone, so it may be a read error. This chain joins TRBV7-2 and TRBJ2-1; no firm D call. The CDR3 contains 15 residues. The germline V gene has CDR1 SGHTA and CDR2 FQGNSA. The CDR3 coding sequence is TGTGCCTGCAGCCCAACTGGTCAGGCAAAGAATGAGCAGTTCTTC. As protein: CACSPTGQAKNEQFF.